This T cell receptor (beta chain) was profiled in a study of beta chain features in type 1 diabetes. Study-wide points: Shorter TCRB CDR3s, moderately but significantly so, marked every one of the four CD4+ subsets in Type 1 diabetes patients.

Per germline, CDR1 SQVTM and CDR2 ANQGSEA. CDR3 length: 13 amino acids. Blood was drawn once from each donor into heparinised tubes. The draws averaged about 120 mL. Comment on this clone: Its antigen remains unidentified.

Expressed TCRB transcripts got sequenced, as all isolated RNA was reverse transcribed. The read count averaged approximately 3.5 million across naive, central memory and regulatory T cell samples. Libraries were prepared by immunoSEQ multiplex PCR; TCRdb keeps only in-frame clonotypes and omits some of them. This table has under 300,000 clones, about 11% appearing once. This TCR derives from a man aged 25-45 years with type 1 diabetes. The chain has TRBV29-1 and TRBJ2-3; 8 bases are shared with TRBD1. The specimen was naive CD4+ T cells from blood. CDR3 DNA sequence: TGCACCTACCGACAGGGGTGGACAGATACGCAGTATTTT. The encoded protein is CTYRQGWTDTQYF.